This T cell receptor beta chain was documented in a study of immune heterogeneity within non-small cell lung tumors. In its sample, this clonotype is medium-sized (0.01 to 0.1%). The CDR3 is 14 amino acids. Germline CDR1 reads KGHSY; CDR2 reads FQNENV. V shed 5 bases and J 5 bases; nucleotides not matched to a gene: 6. Bulk tumor genomic DNA (around 640 ng per sample) served as template. In surgery, several biopsies were collected from each primary tumor at widely spaced sites. Curative surgery was performed on patients who had untreated, newly diagnosed non-small cell lung cancer. For the TCR beta CDR3, multiplex PCR with 32 V and 13 J primers performed the amplification. TCRdb independently ran MiXCR on the multiplex PCR reads; one entry per CDR3 protein. The repertoire holds around 7,200 distinct CDR3 sequences, with 20% to 25% as singletons.

The V gene is TRBV16, the J gene TRBJ1-5; 7 nucleotides match TRBD1. The source is a man between 60 and 75 years old with non-small cell lung cancer. Sequenced material: lung tumor tissue. DNA for the CDR3: TGTGCCAGCAGCAGTGACAGGGTAGATCAGCCCCAGCATTTT. This sequence encodes CASSSDRVDQPQHF.